What follows describes a single TCR beta chain. The antigen it recognizes is unknown. Base qualities were left out, and no much larger clone turns up one base away. The entry originates in a study of blood T cell repertoires in COVID-19 (dated by TCRdb to 2020 to 2022). About the study as a whole: Samples covering the acute and convalescent phases of COVID-19 were provided by collaborators in the United States, Italy and Spain. The material from the prospective study consisted of cDNA or gDNA derived from T cells, B-cell-depleted T cells, or PBMCs. Subjects who had been exposed to COVID-19, were actively infected with it, or had recovered from it provided the deeply sampled blood TCRbeta repertoires that made up the dataset. The repertoires were released in a freely available public database meant as a resource for research on the immune response to SARS-CoV-2. The samples were drawn from the first 160 participants of the ongoing ImmuneRACE study and from more than 1,000 subjects provided by 6 global collaborators. Nearly every sample came with metadata listing a de-identified subject ID, COVID-19 status, age in years and sex. HLA class I and class II types, where available, came from metadata supplied by the sample provider rather than from assay-based typing. What the authors observed across the whole study: Clinical and demographic metadata were provided uncurated, with the amount varying by source and participant.

TCRbeta CDR3 regions were amplified from genomic DNA using the immunoSEQ Assay, a bias-controlled multiplex PCR. The source study handled its data this way. Nucleated cell counts per sample were estimated from amplification of reference gene primers within the assay. Sequence reads were collapsed and filtered to measure the absolute abundance of every unique TCRbeta CDR3 rearrangement. Productive Simpson clonality was computed per sample as the square root of Simpson's diversity index over productive rearrangements. The table was pulled from immuneACCESS by TCRdb, which kept in-frame rearrangements only. Such tables lose some clones; where checked, under half of the loss comes from unresolved V genes, and the rest has no known cause. The V and J calls and clone size come from that table; D and trimming were worked out from the DNA. A total of about 170,000 clones appear in this sample, over 65% of them only once. 4.4% of the sample is in the top ten clones.

Participants in the prospective study were aged about 18 to 89 years, lived in over 20 United States geographic areas, and enrolled through a virtual design. Cohort assignment in the prospective study relied on participant-reported clinical history from a screening survey and a study questionnaire. For ImmuneRACE Cohort 3, a participant was defined as recovered based on two consecutive negative NP/OP PCR tests, clearance by a healthcare professional, or resolution of symptoms. In the prospective study, mobile phlebotomists collected whole blood, serum and a nasopharyngeal or oropharyngeal swab from each participant. Additional blood draws and questionnaires over an approximately two-month period could optionally be provided by prospective study participants. Before DNA extraction, prospective study blood samples were shipped either frozen or at room temperature. From the germline V gene, CDR1 is MNHEY and CDR2 is SVGAGI. V loses 7 bases, J loses 7 bases, and the germline ends lie 16 bases apart. The CDR3 measures 14 amino acids from cysteine to phenylalanine. CDR3 DNA only is kept here, 42 bases in frame from base 1.

The TCR was taken from a woman in her 50s who had recovered from COVID-19. Material: PBMCs or T cells enriched from blood (not recorded which). The rearrangement joined TRBV6-5 to TRBJ1-4, and possibly TRBD1, on 5 matching bases. CDR3 reads: CASTPTRGGEKLFF. The nucleotides are TGTGCCAGCACCCCGACCCGGGGGGGTGAAAAACTGTTTTTT.